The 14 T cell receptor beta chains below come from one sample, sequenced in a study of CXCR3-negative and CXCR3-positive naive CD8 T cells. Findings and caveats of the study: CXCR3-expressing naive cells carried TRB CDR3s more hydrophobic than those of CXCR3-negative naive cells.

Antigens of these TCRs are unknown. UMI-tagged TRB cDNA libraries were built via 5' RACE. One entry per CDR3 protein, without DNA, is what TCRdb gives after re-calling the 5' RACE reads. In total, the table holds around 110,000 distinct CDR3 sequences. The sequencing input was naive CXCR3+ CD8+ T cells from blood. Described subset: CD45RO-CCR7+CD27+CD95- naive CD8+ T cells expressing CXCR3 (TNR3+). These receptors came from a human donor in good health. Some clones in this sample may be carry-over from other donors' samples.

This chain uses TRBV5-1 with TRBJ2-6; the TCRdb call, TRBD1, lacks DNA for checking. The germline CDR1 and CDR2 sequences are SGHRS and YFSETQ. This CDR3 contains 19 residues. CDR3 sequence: CASASPLPTALSGANVLTF.

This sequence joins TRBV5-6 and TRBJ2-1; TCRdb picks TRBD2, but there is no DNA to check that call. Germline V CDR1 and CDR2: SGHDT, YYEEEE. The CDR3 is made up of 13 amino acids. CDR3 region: CASSGEYYNEQFF.

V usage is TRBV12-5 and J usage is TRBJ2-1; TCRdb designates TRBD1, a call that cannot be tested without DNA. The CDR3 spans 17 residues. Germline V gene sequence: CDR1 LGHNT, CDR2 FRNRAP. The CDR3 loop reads CASGPHGGTVSYNEQFF.

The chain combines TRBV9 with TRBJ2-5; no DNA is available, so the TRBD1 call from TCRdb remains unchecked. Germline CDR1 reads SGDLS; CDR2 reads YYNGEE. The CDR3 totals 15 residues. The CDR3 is CASNPVGGYQETQYF.

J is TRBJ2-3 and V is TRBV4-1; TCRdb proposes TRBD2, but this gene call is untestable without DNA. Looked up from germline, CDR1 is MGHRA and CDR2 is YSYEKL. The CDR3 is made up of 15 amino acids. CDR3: CASSLQTRGIDTQYF.

The CDR3 loop reads CASSTYRESPAKNIQYF. The chain has TRBV7-3 and TRBJ2-4; TCRdb's D gene call, TRBD1, goes unchecked for lack of DNA. The CDR3 totals 17 residues. Germline V gives CDR1 SGHTA, CDR2 FQGTGA.

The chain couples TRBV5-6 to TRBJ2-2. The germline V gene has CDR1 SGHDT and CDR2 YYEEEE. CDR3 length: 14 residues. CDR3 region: CASSLSSLTGELFF.

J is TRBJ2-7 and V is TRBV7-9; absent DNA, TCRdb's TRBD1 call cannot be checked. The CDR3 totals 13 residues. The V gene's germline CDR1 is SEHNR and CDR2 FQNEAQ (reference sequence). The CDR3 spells CASSPTGGGEQYF.

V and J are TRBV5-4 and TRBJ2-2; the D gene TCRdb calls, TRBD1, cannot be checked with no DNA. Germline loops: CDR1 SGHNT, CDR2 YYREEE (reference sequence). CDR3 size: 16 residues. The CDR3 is CASSLTGGENTGELFF. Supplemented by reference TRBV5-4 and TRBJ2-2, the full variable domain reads ETGVTQSPTHLIKTRGQQVTLRCSSQSGHNTVSWYQQALGQGPQFIFQYYREEENGRGNFPPRFSGLQFPNYSSELNVNALELDDSALYLCASSLTGGENTGELFFGEGSRLTVL.

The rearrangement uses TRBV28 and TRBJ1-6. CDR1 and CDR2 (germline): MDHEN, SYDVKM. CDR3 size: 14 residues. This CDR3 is CASSLTQSNSPLHF.

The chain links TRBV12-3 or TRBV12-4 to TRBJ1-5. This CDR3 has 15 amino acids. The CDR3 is CASSFRAGSNQPQHF.

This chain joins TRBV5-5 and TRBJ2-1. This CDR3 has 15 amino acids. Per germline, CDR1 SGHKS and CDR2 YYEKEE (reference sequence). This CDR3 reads CASSFYGDNYNEQFF.

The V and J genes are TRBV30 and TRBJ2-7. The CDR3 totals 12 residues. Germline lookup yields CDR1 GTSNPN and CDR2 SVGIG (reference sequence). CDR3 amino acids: CAWSVVQNEQYF.

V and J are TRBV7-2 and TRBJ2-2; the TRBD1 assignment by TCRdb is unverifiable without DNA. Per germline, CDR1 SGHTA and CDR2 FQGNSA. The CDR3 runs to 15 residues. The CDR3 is CASGTGLSGTGELFF.